The source of this T cell receptor (beta chain) is a study of CD8+ T cells in alopecia areata. Study-wide results and caveats: Normal scalp had lower clonality than lesional scalp, with alopecia totalis/universalis lesions showing this most strongly. Among the top 100, expanded CD8+ clones were significantly decreased by tofacitinib, as was scalp clonality.

This clone was seen more than once but under ten times. Its specificity is not known. TCR sequencing used cDNA made by reverse transcription of extracted RNA. Here immunoSEQ multiplex PCR was the method, and the copy in TCRdb shows in-frame clones only, minus some. In the table there are more than 150,000 clones, 51% of which are singletons. Noted treatment: oral pan-JAK inhibitor, 5-10 mg twice daily. In germline, CDR1 is SGHAT, CDR2 FQNNGV. The CDR3 spans 13 residues. V lost 3 bases to trimming and J lost 2 bases, with 8 bases between them. Sample: CD8+ T cells sorted from blood, taken at roughly week 52, from a patient treated with tofacitinib. The rearrangement links TRBV11-2 to TRBJ2-7, with a tentative D call TRBD1 (5 bases). This sequence was found in a human donor with alopecia areata. The CDR3 loop is CASSLDTTYEQYF. The CDR3 coding sequence is TGTGCCAGCAGCTTGGACACCACCTACGAGCAGTACTTC.